The sequence of this T cell receptor (beta chain) was determined in a study of early T cells in non-severe SARS-CoV-2 infection. Study-wide background: The authors sequenced bulk RNA from unsorted whole blood, leaving chains unpaired.

This clonotype showed up many times. The target antigen is unknown. Molecules of cDNA were individually given unique molecular identifiers that were attached to them. MiXCR was run by TCRdb on the 5' RACE reads, yielding one entry per CDR3 protein. The table lists roughly 50,000 distinct CDR3 sequences, approximately 7.6% of them singletons. The CDR3 has 16 residues. Germline trimming cut 4 bases from V and 2 bases from J; bases unmatched to any gene: 7. Germline values: CDR1 SGHVS, CDR2 FQNEAQ. General observations from the study: VDJdb matches were skewed toward anti-spike CD8 T cell responses.

The rearrangement links TRBV7-8 to TRBJ2-3, with 9 bases aligning to TRBD2. Sequencing was carried out using whole blood. This receptor was taken from an adult who was a healthcare worker with PCR-confirmed SARS-CoV-2 infection or an uninfected control (not recorded which). CDR3 sequence: CASSSQTSGYTDTQYF. For the CDR3, the DNA is TGTGCCAGCAGCTCTCAGACTAGCGGATACACAGATACGCAGTATTTT.